The clone carrying this TCR beta chain was observed many times. Its target is unknown. An end of the junction does not agree with germline; a read error may underlie this. Regions amplified from RNA transcripts were the TCR beta CDR3 regions. HTBI primers were employed in a first-round RT-PCR of the TCR CDR3. TCRdb reanalysed the multiplex PCR reads using MiXCR and keeps one entry per CDR3 protein. The sample yields fewer than 350,000 distinct CDR3 sequences, around 23% seen once. The sample is drawn from a study of T cells in Graves' hyperthyroidism and ophthalmopathy. Broader study findings: Peripheral blood also featured most of the thyroid clonotypes expanded above 0.001. A median about 6 months before onset, the model predicted ophthalmopathy.

CDR1 is SGHKS and CDR2 is YYEKEE in the germline V gene (reference sequence). CDR3 length: 13 amino acids. This TCR derives from a woman aged 45 to 65 with Graves' hyperthyroidism. The chain uses TRBV5-5 and TRBJ2-3, with unresolved D. Sequencing used blood. The CDR3 here is CASSSRGTDTQYF. In DNA form, the CDR3 reads TGCGCCAGCAGCTCTAGGGGCACAGATACGCAGTATTTT.